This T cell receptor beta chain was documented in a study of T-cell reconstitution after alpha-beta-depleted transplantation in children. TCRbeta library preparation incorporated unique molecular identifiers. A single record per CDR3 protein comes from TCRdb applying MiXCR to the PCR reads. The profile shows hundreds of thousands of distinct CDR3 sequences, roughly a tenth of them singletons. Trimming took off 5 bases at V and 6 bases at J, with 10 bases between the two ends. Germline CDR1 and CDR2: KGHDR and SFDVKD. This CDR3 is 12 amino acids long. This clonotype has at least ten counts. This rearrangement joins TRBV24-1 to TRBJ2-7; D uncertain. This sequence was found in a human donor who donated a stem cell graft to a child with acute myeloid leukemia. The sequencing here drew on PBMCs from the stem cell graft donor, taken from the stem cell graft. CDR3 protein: CATSVLGFEQYF. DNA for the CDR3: TGTGCCACCAGTGTTTTAGGATTCGAGCAGTACTTC.